These 26 T cell receptor beta chains were sequenced from one sample in a study of OX40 agonist ivuxolimab in advanced cancers. TCRdb's table, derived via immunoSEQ multiplex PCR, lists solely in-frame clones and lacks some. The table shows tens of thousands of clones, with just under 85% occurring only once. The source material was CD4+ or CD8+ T cells sorted from blood, sampled in a trial of the OX40 agonist ivuxolimab. All receptors come from an adult with an advanced solid tumor such as melanoma, head and neck, liver or kidney cancer.

The J gene is TRBJ2-2, the V gene TRBV5-6; D is perhaps TRBD1 (6 bases). The CDR3 has 14 amino acids. Germline CDR1 SGHDT, CDR2 YYEEEE. V lost 3 bases and J lost 4, with 10 bases in between. The CDR3 protein is CASSYGQITGELFF. CDR3 in DNA: TGTGCCAGCAGCTACGGACAGATCACCGGGGAGCTGTTTTTT.

The chain is built from TRBV7-6 and TRBJ2-5; D uncertain. The J call could be wrong; TRBJ2-7 is a better fit for the DNA end. The germline gives CDR1 SGHVS, CDR2 FNYEAQ. The CDR3 is 14 amino acids. The CDR3: CASSLEFPVYEQYF. CDR3 in DNA: TGTGCCAGCAGCTTAGAGTTCCCGGTCTACGAGCAGTACTTC.

The rearrangement joins TRBV28 to TRBJ2-1; no clear D. Trimming removed 6 bases from V and 3 bases from J, with 15 bases in between. The CDR3 runs 15 residues. Per the germline V gene, CDR1 is MDHEN and CDR2 is SYDVKM. In DNA form, the CDR3 reads TGTGCCAGCAGCCAAGGACCGCGTATCTACAATGAGCAGTTCTTC. Protein product: CASSQGPRIYNEQFF.

The V call is TRBV7-3, the J call TRBJ2-1; 7 positions match TRBD1. V was clipped by 5 bases and J by 0 bases; unmatched bases: 10. CDR3 size: 17 residues. Germline V gene data show CDR1 as SGHTA and CDR2 as FQGTGA. The CDR3 is CASSPRDRDSSYNEQFF. DNA for the CDR3: TGTGCCAGCAGCCCGCGTGACAGGGACAGCTCCTACAATGAGCAGTTCTTC.

The chain carries TRBV14 and TRBJ1-1, with D unresolved. This CDR3 is built from 13 residues. Looked up from germline, CDR1 is SGHDN and CDR2 is FVKESK. V lost 5 bases and J 7 bases, leaving 14 bases between the germline ends. In DNA form, the CDR3 reads TGTGCCAGCAGCTACGACCGGAGCGGTGAAGCTTTCTTT. It specifies CASSYDRSGEAFF. Drawing the rest from reference TRBV14 and TRBJ1-1, the complete variable domain is EAGVTQFPSHSVIEKGQTVTLRCDPISGHDNLYWYRRVMGKEIKFLLHFVKESKQDESGMPNNRFLAERTGGTYSTLKVQPAELEDSGVYFCASSYDRSGEAFFGQGTRLTVV.

Of note for this clone: The same CDR3 arises from other DNA sequences in this sample as well. The chain joins TRBV6-5 to TRBJ1-2; D remains ambiguous. The V gene lost 6 bases and the J gene lost 6 bases, with 5 bases spanning the gap. CDR3 length equals 10 residues. CDR1 is MNHEY, CDR2 SVGAGI, per germline. The CDR3 sequence: CASREDGYTF. CDR3 DNA sequence: TGTGCCAGCAGAGAAGATGGCTACACCTTC.

The J gene is TRBJ1-4, the V gene TRBV27; D perhaps matches TRBD1 (6 bases). Germline-derived CDR1 and CDR2 are MNHEY and SMNVEV (reference sequence). The CDR3 is 14 residues long. V lost 3 bases and J lost 8, with 13 bases in between. In nucleotides, the CDR3 is TGTGCCAGCAGTTTGGGGGGCGCAGGGGAAAAACTGTTTTTT. Translated, it gives CASSLGGAGEKLFF.

The rearrangement joins TRBV4-3 to TRBJ1-1; weak D call: TRBD1 (6 bases). V was cut by 4 bases and J by 3 bases, with 12 bases left in between. CDR1 is LGHNA and CDR2 is YSLEER in the germline V gene. The CDR3 is 14 amino acids. The CDR3 sequence: CASSLAQGDTEAFF. CDR3 sequence (DNA): TGCGCCAGCAGCCTCGCACAGGGTGACACTGAAGCTTTCTTT.

The rearrangement joins TRBV11-3 to TRBJ2-7; 10 positions match TRBD2. CDR1 is SGHNT, CDR2 YENEEA, per germline. CDR3 length: 15 amino acids. V lost 5 bases, J lost 6 bases, and 10 bases stayed unmatched. The CDR3 DNA reads TGTGCCAGCAGCCCATTGAGCGGGAGGGCCGTCGAGCAGTACTTC. This translates into CASSPLSGRAVEQYF.

The chain links TRBV14 to TRBJ1-1; no clear D. The CDR3 runs 15 residues. Germline values: CDR1 SGHDN, CDR2 FVKESK. V shed 2 bases and J shed 11 bases, with 21 bases lying between them. The CDR3 DNA reads TGTGCCAGCAGCCAATTATCCTGGTTCCCGGAATGGGCTTTCTTT. Its protein product is CASSQLSWFPEWAFF. Supplemented by reference TRBV14 and TRBJ1-1, the full variable domain reads EAGVTQFPSHSVIEKGQTVTLRCDPISGHDNLYWYRRVMGKEIKFLLHFVKESKQDESGMPNNRFLAERTGGTYSTLKVQPAELEDSGVYFCASSQLSWFPEWAFFGQGTRLTVV.

The chain links TRBV18 to TRBJ2-3; D is uncertain. The V and J ends lost 4 bases and 2 bases respectively, with 7 bases between them. Germline lookup yields CDR1 KGHSH and CDR2 LQKENI. The CDR3 length is 13 residues. CDR3 in amino acids: CASSLLSTDTQYF. As DNA, the CDR3 is TGTGCCAGCTCACTTCTTTCCACAGATACGCAGTATTTT.

J is TRBJ2-4 and V is TRBV14; 9 bases align to TRBD1. The CDR3 contains 20 residues. The J segment lost 3 bases and the V segment lost 0 bases, leaving 15 bases of the junction unmatched. CDR1 is SGHDN, CDR2 FVKESK, per germline. The CDR3 loop is CASSQDPRTTGGPVKNIQYF. In DNA form, the CDR3 reads TGTGCCAGCAGCCAAGATCCCCGGACGACAGGGGGTCCGGTCAAAAACATTCAGTACTTC.

The chain employs TRBV6-5 and TRBJ1-1; TRBD1 is a possible D gene (6 bases). Per germline, CDR1 MNHEY and CDR2 SVGAGI. The CDR3 consists of 14 residues. Trimming stripped 6 bases from V and 1 base from J, with 12 bases between. The CDR3 here is CASSLRGGNTEAFF. DNA for the CDR3: TGTGCCAGCAGCCTCAGGGGCGGGAACACTGAAGCTTTCTTT.

The rearrangement uses TRBV6-1 and TRBJ2-4, with 7 bases aligning to TRBD2. The CDR3 covers 17 residues. The J segment lost 1 base and the V segment lost 0 bases, leaving 6 bases of the junction unmatched. Germline V gene data show CDR1 as MNHNS and CDR2 as SASEGT. CDR3 protein: CASSEALWGGAKNIQYF. CDR3 bases: TGTGCCAGCAGTGAAGCCCTGTGGGGGGGTGCCAAAAACATTCAGTACTTC.

In nucleotides, the CDR3 is TGTGCCTGGAGCCGGGAGGGCCGGTCCGGGGAGCTGTTTTTT. It yields the protein CAWSREGRSGELFF. This chain uses TRBV30 with TRBJ2-2; 8 bases map to TRBD2. V was pared by 3 bases and J by 6 bases, with 6 bases of the junction left unmatched. The CDR3 loop spans 14 amino acids. Germline assignment: CDR1 GTSNPN and CDR2 SVGIG (reference sequence).

This chain joins TRBV9 and TRBJ2-3; 12 bases are shared with TRBD1. V lost 2 bases, J lost 5 bases, and 6 bases stayed unmatched. Germline-derived CDR1 and CDR2 are SGDLS and YYNGEE. This CDR3 has 16 residues. The CDR3 DNA reads as TGTGCCAGCAGCGTCCAGGGACAGGGGGCCTTAGATACGCAGTATTTT. Its translation is CASSVQGQGALDTQYF.

The chain recombines TRBV25-1 with TRBJ2-2, with TRBD2 matching 7 bases. In germline, CDR1 is MGHDK, CDR2 SYGVNS. The CDR3 loop spans 13 amino acids. After removal of 3 bases from V and 7 bases from J, the junction contained 2 bases not matched to a gene. CDR3 DNA sequence: TGTGCCAGCAGTGATTGGGGGGGCGGGGAGCTGTTTTTT. This gives the protein CASSDWGGGELFF.

V usage is TRBV10-3 and J usage is TRBJ2-3, with D unclear. Trimming cost V 0 bases and J 10 bases, with 20 bases left between them. This CDR3 region has 16 residues. Germline V lookup: CDR1 ENHRY, CDR2 SYGVKD. CDR3 in amino acids: CAISESKSLDLKAQYF. As DNA, the CDR3 is TGTGCCATCAGTGAGTCGAAATCCCTGGACCTAAAGGCGCAGTATTTT.

V usage is TRBV7-2 and J usage is TRBJ2-3; 8 bases are shared with TRBD2. CDR1 and CDR2 (germline): SGHTA, FQGNSA. This CDR3 has 16 amino acids. Losses at the gene ends were 3 bases for V and 2 bases for J; bases not matched to a gene: 7. This CDR3 is CASSFASGSATDTQYF. CDR3 bases: TGTGCCAGCAGCTTTGCTAGCGGGTCTGCCACAGATACGCAGTATTTT. Looking up the rest from reference TRBV7-2 and TRBJ2-3 gives the full variable domain: GAGVSQSPSNKVTEKGKDVELRCDPISGHTALYWYRQSLGQGLEFLIYFQGNSAPDKSGLPSDRFSAERTGGSVSTLTIQRTQQEDSAVYLCASSFASGSATDTQYFGPGTRLTVL.

V usage is TRBV7-3 and J usage is TRBJ2-1; tentative D call: TRBD1 (6 bases). This CDR3 comprises 13 residues. Between the trimmed V and J ends, which lost 4 bases and 4 bases, there was a span of 8 bases. CDR1 and CDR2 (germline): SGHTA, FQGTGA. The CDR3 here is CASSWTAYNEQFF. In DNA form, the CDR3 reads TGTGCCAGCAGCTGGACAGCTTACAATGAGCAGTTCTTC.

The chain uses TRBV25-1 and TRBJ1-5; no reliable D call. The V and J ends lost 4 bases and 0 bases respectively, with 13 bases between them. The CDR3 is 16 residues long. Germline V gives CDR1 MGHDK, CDR2 SYGVNS. The CDR3 nucleotides are TGTGCCAGCAGTGTTGGAGGGTTGGATAGCAATCAGCCCCAGCATTTT. This sequence encodes CASSVGGLDSNQPQHF. The full variable domain, completed using reference TRBV25-1 and TRBJ1-5, is EADIYQTPRYLVIGTGKKITLECSQTMGHDKMYWYQQDPGMELHLIHYSYGVNSTEKGDLSSESTVSRIRTEHFPLTLESARPSHTSQYLCASSVGGLDSNQPQHFGDGTRLSIL.

This clone is a singleton in its sample. The rearrangement joins TRBV2 to TRBJ2-7; 11 bases map to TRBD2. CDR1 is SNHLY and CDR2 is FYNNEI in the germline V gene. The CDR3 has 15 residues. With V trimmed by 6 bases and J by 5 bases, 9 bases remained unmatched. The CDR3 region is CASRTLAGGPDEQYF. CDR3 nucleotide sequence: TGTGCCAGCAGAACCTTAGCGGGAGGGCCCGACGAGCAGTACTTC.

This clone was picked up one time. The J gene is TRBJ2-7, the V gene TRBV6-1, with 9 bases lining up with TRBD1. This CDR3 is built from 15 residues. With 6 bases clipped from V and 2 bases from J, the junction kept 8 bases outside the gene matches. Per the germline V gene, CDR1 is MNHNS and CDR2 is SASEGT. CDR3 in amino acids: CASSLRDRATYEQYF. CDR3 bases: TGTGCCAGCAGCCTCCGGGACAGGGCGACCTACGAGCAGTACTTC.

The chain links TRBV10-3 to TRBJ2-1, with unresolved D. Germline loops: CDR1 ENHRY, CDR2 SYGVKD. The CDR3 has 15 amino acids. V lost 0 bases and J 2 bases, leaving 8 bases between the germline ends. The CDR3 protein is CAISESSTAYNEQFF. The CDR3 nucleotides read TGTGCCATCAGTGAGTCGAGTACCGCCTACAATGAGCAGTTCTTC.

This chain connects TRBV20-1 to TRBJ2-7; D is possibly TRBD1 (6 bases). V dropped 6 bases and J dropped 4 bases, with 10 bases sitting between them. The CDR3 has 11 amino acids. Germline lookup yields CDR1 DFQATT and CDR2 SNEGSKA (reference sequence). The CDR3 DNA sequence: TGCAGTGCGGGGGACACGTACGAGCAGTACTTC. It translates to CSAGDTYEQYF.

The rearrangement joins TRBV6-5 to TRBJ1-5, with D maybe TRBD1 (5 bases). Looked up from germline, CDR1 is MNHEY and CDR2 is SVGAGI. The CDR3 length is 13 residues. V lost 7 bases and J 7 bases, leaving 14 bases between the germline ends. The CDR3 loop is CASTLFGGQPQHF. Written as DNA, the CDR3 is TGTGCCAGCACCCTTTTTGGGGGACAGCCCCAGCATTTT.